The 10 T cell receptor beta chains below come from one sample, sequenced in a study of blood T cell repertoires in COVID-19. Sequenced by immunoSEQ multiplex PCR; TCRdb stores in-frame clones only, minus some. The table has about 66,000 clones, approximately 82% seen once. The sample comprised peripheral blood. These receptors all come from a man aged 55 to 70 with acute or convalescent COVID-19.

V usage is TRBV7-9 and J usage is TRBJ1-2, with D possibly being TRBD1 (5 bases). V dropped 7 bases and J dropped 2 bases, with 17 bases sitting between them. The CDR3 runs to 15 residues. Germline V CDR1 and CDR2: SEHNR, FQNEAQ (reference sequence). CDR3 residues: CASTRDGAGNYGYTF. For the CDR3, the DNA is TGTGCCAGCACCCGAGATGGAGCAGGGAACTATGGCTACACCTTC.

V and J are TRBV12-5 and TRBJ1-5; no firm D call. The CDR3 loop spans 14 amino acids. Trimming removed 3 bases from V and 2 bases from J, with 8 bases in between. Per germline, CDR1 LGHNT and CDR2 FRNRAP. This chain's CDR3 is CASGFRTGNQPQHF. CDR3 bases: TGTGCTAGTGGTTTTAGAACAGGCAATCAGCCCCAGCATTTT.

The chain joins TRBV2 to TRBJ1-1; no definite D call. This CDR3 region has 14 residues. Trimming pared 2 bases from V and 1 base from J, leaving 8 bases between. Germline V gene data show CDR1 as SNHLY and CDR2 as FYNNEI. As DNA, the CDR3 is TGTGCCAGCAGTGAATACGGGAGGAACACTGAAGCTTTCTTT. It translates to CASSEYGRNTEAFF.

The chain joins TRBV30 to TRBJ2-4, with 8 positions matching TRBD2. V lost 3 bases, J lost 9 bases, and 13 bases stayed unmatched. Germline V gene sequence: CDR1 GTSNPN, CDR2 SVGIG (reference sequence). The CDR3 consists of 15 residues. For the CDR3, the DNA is TGTGCCTGGAGAGCCGGGGGGGCCGGGGGAGGCATTCAGTACTTC. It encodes CAWRAGGAGGGIQYF.

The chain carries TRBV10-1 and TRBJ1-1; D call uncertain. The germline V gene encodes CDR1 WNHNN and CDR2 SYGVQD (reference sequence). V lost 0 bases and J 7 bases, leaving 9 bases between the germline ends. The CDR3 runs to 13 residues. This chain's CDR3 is CASSESTRIEAFF. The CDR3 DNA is TGCGCCAGCAGTGAGTCGACCAGGATTGAAGCTTTCTTT.

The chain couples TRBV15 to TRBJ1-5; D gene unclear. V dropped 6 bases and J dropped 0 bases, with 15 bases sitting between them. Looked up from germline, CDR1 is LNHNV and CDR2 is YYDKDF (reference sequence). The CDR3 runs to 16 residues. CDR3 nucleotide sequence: TGTGCCACCAGTCTGGAGGGAGGCGCTAGCAATCAGCCCCAGCATTTT. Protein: CATSLEGGASNQPQHF.

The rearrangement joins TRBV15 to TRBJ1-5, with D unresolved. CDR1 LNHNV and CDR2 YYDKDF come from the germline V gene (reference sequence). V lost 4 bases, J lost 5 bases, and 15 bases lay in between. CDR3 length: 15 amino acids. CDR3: CATSITMRGDQPQHF. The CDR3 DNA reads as TGTGCCACCAGCATTACCATGCGCGGGGATCAGCCCCAGCATTTT.

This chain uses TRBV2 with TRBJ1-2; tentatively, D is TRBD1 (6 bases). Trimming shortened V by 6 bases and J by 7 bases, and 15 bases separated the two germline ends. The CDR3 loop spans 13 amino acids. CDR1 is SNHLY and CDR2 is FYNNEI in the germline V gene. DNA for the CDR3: TGTGCCAGCAGCGAGGGGGGGGCGTCTGGCTACACCTTC. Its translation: CASSEGGASGYTF. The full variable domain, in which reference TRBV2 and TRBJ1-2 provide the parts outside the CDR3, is EPEVTQTPSHQVTQMGQEVILRCVPISNHLYFYWYRQILGQKVEFLVSFYNNEISEKSEIFDDQFSVERPDGSNFTLKIRSTKLEDSAMYFCASSEGGASGYTFGSGTRLTVV.

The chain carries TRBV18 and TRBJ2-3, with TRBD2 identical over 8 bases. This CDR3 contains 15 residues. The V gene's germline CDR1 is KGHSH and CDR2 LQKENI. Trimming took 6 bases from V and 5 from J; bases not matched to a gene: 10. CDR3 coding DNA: TGTGCCAGCTCCGGGACGGGGGGGCCAGGAGATACGCAGTATTTT. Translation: CASSGTGGPGDTQYF. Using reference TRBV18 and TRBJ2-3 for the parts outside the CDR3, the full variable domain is NAGVMQNPRHLVRRRGQEARLRCSPMKGHSHVYWYRQLPEEGLKFMVYLQKENIIDESGMPKERFSAEFPKEGPSILRIQQVVRGDSAAYFCASSGTGGPGDTQYFGPGTRLTVL.

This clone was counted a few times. The DNA for the CDR3 is TGCAGCCCTGACAGGGGTCTTCAGCCCCAGCATTTT. Translation: CSPDRGLQPQHF. The J gene is TRBJ1-5, the V gene TRBV29-1, with 8 nucleotides matching TRBD1. The CDR3 runs to 12 residues. Germline V lookup: CDR1 SQVTM, CDR2 ANQGSEA. J lost 6 bases, V lost 8 bases, and 6 bases had no gene match. Using reference TRBV29-1 and TRBJ1-5 for the parts outside the CDR3, the full variable domain is SAVISQKPSRDICQRGTSLTIQCQVDSQVTMMFWYRQQPGQSLTLIATANQGSEATYESGFVIDKFPISRPNLTFSTLTVSNMSPEDSSIYLCSPDRGLQPQHFGDGTRLSIL.